This record covers a single T cell receptor (beta chain). Its cognate antigen is unknown. The record originates from a study of OX40 agonist ivuxolimab in advanced cancers. Study in general: An agonistic human IgG2 monoclonal antibody against OX40 (CD134) was given. Eligibility admitted prior anti-PD-1, anti-PD-L1 or anti-CTLA-4 therapy; 40% had some.

This table comes from immunoSEQ multiplex PCR, and its TCRdb copy is limited to in-frame clones, with some not included. The data show tens of thousands of clones, over 85% seen once. Study-wide findings and caveats: Some of the nonresponding patients also showed low levels of normalized T-cell clonal expansion. Circulating CD4+ and CD8+ T cells showed clonal expansion by week 6 at 0.1 to 3.0 mg/kg.

Germline loops: CDR1 MNHEY, CDR2 SMNVEV (reference sequence). CDR3 length equals 20 residues. Trimming stripped 7 bases from V and 4 bases from J, with 32 bases between. This receptor was identified in an adult with an advanced solid tumor such as melanoma, head and neck, liver or kidney cancer. The chain uses TRBV27 and TRBJ2-1; perhaps TRBD2 as D (7 bases). The material sequenced was CD4+ or CD8+ T cells sorted from blood, taken in a trial of the OX40 agonist ivuxolimab. In DNA, the CDR3 is TGTGCCAGCATCTTCTCCCTAACCAAGTGGGGAGGGGGGGGTTACAATGAGCAGTTCTTC. It specifies CASIFSLTKWGGGGYNEQFF.